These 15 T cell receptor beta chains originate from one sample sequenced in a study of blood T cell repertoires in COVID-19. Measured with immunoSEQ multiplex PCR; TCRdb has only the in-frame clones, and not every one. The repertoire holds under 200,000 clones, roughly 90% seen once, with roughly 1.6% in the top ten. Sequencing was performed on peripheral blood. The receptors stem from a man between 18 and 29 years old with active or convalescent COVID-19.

The CDR3 loop is CSVQGLNTIYF. The DNA for the CDR3 is TGCAGCGTCCAGGGGTTAAACACCATATATTTT. The chain links TRBV29-1 to TRBJ1-3, with D perhaps matching TRBD1 (6 bases). V lost 6 bases and J lost 6, with 9 bases in between. This CDR3 has 11 residues. Germline lookup yields CDR1 SQVTM and CDR2 ANQGSEA.

This chain's CDR3 is CASRHDGAGELFF. CDR3 nucleotides: TGTGCCAGCAGACACGACGGGGCCGGGGAGCTGTTTTTT. This rearrangement joins TRBV14 to TRBJ2-2; D perhaps matches TRBD2 (5 bases). The germline V and J ends were trimmed by 6 bases and 6 bases, with 11 bases remaining between them. The CDR3 contains 13 residues. CDR1 and CDR2 from the germline V gene are SGHDN and FVKESK.

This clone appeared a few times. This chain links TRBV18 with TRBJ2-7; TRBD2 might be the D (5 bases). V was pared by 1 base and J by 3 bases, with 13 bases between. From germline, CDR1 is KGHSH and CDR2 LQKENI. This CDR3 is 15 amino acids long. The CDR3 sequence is CASSPRSAAVYEQYF. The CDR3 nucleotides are TGTGCCAGCTCACCACGGTCAGCGGCCGTCTACGAGCAGTACTTC.

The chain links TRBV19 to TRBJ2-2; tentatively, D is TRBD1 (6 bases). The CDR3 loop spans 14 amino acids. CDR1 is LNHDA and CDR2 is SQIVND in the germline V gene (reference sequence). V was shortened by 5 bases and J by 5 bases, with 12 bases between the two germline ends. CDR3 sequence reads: CASSLGARTGELFF. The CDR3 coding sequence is TGTGCCAGTAGTCTGGGGGCGAGGACCGGGGAGCTGTTTTTT.

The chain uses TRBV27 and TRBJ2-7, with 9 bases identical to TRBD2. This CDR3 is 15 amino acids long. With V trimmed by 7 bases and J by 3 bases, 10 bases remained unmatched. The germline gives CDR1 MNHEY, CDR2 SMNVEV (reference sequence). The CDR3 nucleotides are TGTGCCAGCACCCCTCGGGTTAGCGGGGGCTACGAGCAGTACTTC. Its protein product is CASTPRVSGGYEQYF.

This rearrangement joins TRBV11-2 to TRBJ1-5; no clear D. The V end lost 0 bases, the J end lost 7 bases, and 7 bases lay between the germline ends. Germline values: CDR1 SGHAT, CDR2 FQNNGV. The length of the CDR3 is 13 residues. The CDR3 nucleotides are TGTGCCAGCAGCTTAGAATTCTCCCAGCCCCAGCATTTT. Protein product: CASSLEFSQPQHF.

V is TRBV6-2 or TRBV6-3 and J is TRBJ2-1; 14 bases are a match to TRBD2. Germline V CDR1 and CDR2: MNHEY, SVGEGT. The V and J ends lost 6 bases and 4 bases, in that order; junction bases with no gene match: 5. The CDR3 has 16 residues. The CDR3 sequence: CASSSRTSGGYNEQFF. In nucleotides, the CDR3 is TGTGCCAGCAGCTCCCGGACTAGCGGGGGGTACAATGAGCAGTTCTTC.

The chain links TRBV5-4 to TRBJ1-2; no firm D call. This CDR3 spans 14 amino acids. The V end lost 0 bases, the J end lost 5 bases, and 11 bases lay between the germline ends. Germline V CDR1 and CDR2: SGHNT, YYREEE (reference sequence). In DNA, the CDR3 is TGTGCCAGCAGCTTGGTGAGGGAGTCGTATGGCTACACCTTC. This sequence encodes CASSLVRESYGYTF.

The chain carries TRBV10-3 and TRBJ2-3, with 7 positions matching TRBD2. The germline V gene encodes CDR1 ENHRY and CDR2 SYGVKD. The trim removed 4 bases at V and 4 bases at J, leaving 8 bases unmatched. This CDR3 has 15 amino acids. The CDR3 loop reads CAISVSAGVSDTQYF. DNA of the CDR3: TGTGCCATCAGTGTGTCGGCGGGAGTATCAGATACGCAGTATTTT.

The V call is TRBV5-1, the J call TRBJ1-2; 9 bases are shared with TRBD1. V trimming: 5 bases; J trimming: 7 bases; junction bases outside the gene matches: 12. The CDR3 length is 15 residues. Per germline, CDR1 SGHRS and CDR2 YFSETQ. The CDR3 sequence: CASRPTVRDRAGYTF. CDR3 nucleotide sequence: TGCGCCAGCAGACCAACAGTGCGGGACAGGGCTGGCTACACCTTC.

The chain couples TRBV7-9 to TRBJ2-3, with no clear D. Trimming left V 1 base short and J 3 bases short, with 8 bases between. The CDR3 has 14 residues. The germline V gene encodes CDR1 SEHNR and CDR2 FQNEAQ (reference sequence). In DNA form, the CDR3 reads TGTGCCAGCAGCTTAGGTCGGGTGACAGATACGCAGTATTTT. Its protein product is CASSLGRVTDTQYF.

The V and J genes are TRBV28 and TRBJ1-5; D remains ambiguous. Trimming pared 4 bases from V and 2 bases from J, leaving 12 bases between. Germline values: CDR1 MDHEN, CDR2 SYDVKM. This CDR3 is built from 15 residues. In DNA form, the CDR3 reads TGTGCCAGCAGTTCCCGAGATACGGGCAATCAGCCCCAGCATTTT. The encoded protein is CASSSRDTGNQPQHF.

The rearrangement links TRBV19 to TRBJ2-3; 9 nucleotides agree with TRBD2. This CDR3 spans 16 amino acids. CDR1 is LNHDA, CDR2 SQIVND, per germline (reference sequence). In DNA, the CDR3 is TGTGCAACAACCACGTCGGCGGGAGGGAGCACAGATACGCAGTATTTT. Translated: CATTTSAGGSTDTQYF.

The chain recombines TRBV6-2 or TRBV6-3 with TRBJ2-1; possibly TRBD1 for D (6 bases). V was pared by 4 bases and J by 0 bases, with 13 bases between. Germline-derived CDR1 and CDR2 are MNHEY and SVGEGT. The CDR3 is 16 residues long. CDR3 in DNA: TGTGCCAGCAGTTTTACCAGGGGACCCTCCTACAATGAGCAGTTCTTC. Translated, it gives CASSFTRGPSYNEQFF.

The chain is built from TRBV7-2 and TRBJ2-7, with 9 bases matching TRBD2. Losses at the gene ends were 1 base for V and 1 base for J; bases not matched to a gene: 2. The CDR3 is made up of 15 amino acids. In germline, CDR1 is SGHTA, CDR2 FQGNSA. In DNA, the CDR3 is TGTGCCAGCAGCTTAGTAGCGGGAGAATCCTACGAGCAGTACTTC. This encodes CASSLVAGESYEQYF.